The 11 T cell receptor beta chains given below trace back to one sample, sequenced in a study of T cells in Graves' hyperthyroidism and ophthalmopathy. RNA transcripts gave rise to amplified TCR beta CDR3 regions. HTBI primers were the set used in a first-round RT-PCR of the TCR CDR3. TCRdb processed the multiplex PCR reads anew with MiXCR; each CDR3 protein has one entry. The repertoire holds 550,000 to 600,000 distinct CDR3 sequences, with about 45% as singletons. Specimen: peripheral blood or thyroid tissue (not recorded which). The receptors come from an adult woman with Graves' disease, either hyperthyroidism or ophthalmopathy (not recorded which).

The genes are TRBV10-3 and TRBJ2-5; D gene ambiguous. The CDR3 is 13 residues long. Germline CDR1 ENHRY, CDR2 SYGVKD. Trimming shortened V by 4 bases and J by 5 bases, and 11 bases separated the two germline ends. CDR3 coding DNA: TGTGCCATCAGTGCTAGAGAGGTGGAGACCCAGTACTTC. Its protein product is CAISAREVETQYF.

This clonotype has ten or more counts. The chain is built from TRBV20-1 and TRBJ2-5, with D uncertain. V shed 3 bases and J shed 2 bases, with 7 bases lying between them. CDR3 length: 12 residues. Germline V lookup: CDR1 DFQATT, CDR2 SNEGSKA (reference sequence). The CDR3 DNA sequence: TGCAGTGCTAGGTTGGGACAAGAGACCCAGTACTTC. It codes for CSARLGQETQYF.

There are many counts of this clonotype. The chain uses TRBV5-1 and TRBJ2-5, with 7 nucleotides matching TRBD1. Germline CDR1 and CDR2: SGHRS and YFSETQ. CDR3 size: 14 residues. Trimming at V came to 4 bases and at J to 2 bases, leaving 5 bases not matched to a gene. CDR3 region: CASSQGQTQETQYF. For the CDR3, the DNA is TGCGCCAGCAGCCAGGGACAGACACAAGAGACCCAGTACTTC.

This CDR3 reads CASTPSGGHQPQHF. CDR3 coding DNA: TGTGCCAGCACCCCATCGGGGGGGCATCAGCCCCAGCATTTT. The chain links TRBV2 to TRBJ1-5; D may be TRBD1 (6 bases). The CDR3 spans 14 residues. Germline values: CDR1 SNHLY, CDR2 FYNNEI. Trimming stripped 7 bases from V and 5 bases from J, with 15 bases between.

V is TRBV29-1 and J is TRBJ2-7; 8 nucleotides line up with TRBD1. CDR3 length: 15 amino acids. Trimming took 7 bases from V and 4 from J; bases not matched to a gene: 15. The germline V gene encodes CDR1 SQVTM and CDR2 ANQGSEA. The CDR3 DNA sequence: TGCAGCGCCCAAGGGTCCCAGGGGGCCATGTACGAGCAGTACTTC. Its protein product is CSAQGSQGAMYEQYF.

This clonotype was recorded only once. A junction end diverges from the germline sequence, so it may reflect a read error. The chain links TRBV12-3 or TRBV12-4 to TRBJ1-5, with D possibly being TRBD1 (6 bases). The CDR3 sequence is 17 residues long. CDR3 coding DNA: TGCGCCAGCAGCCTACCTCCGGGACAATGTAGCAATCAGCCCCAGCATTTT. Protein: CASSLPPGQCSNQPQHF.

This clonotype occurred once. This rearrangement joins TRBV6-1 to TRBJ1-1, with a tentative D call TRBD1 (6 bases). This CDR3 region has 14 residues. Trimming removed 6 bases from V and 5 bases from J, with 16 bases in between. Germline V gene lookup returns CDR1 MNHNS and CDR2 SASEGT. CDR3 sequence (DNA): TGTGCCAGCAGGGACAGCTACACGGAGACTGAAGCTTTCTTT. Protein: CASRDSYTETEAFF.

This CDR3 reads CASSEPTGDEQYF. The DNA for the CDR3 is TGCGCCAGCAGTGAGCCGACGGGGGACGAGCAGTACTTC. The rearrangement links TRBV10-2 to TRBJ2-7; weak D call: TRBD2 (6 bases). This CDR3 has 13 amino acids. V was shortened by 2 bases and J by 5 bases, with 10 bases between the two germline ends. Per the germline V gene, CDR1 is WSHSY and CDR2 is SAAADI.

This clonotype was counted ten times or more. This rearrangement joins TRBV6-2 or TRBV6-3 to TRBJ1-4, with D maybe TRBD1 (6 bases). This CDR3 has 15 amino acids. V lost 6 bases, J lost 7 bases, and 18 bases lay in between. Germline V CDR1 and CDR2: MNHEY, SVGEGT. CDR3 residues: CASSHTGQRVEKLFF. The CDR3 DNA is TGTGCCAGCAGCCACACAGGGCAGCGAGTTGAAAAACTGTTTTTT.

V is TRBV7-9 and J is TRBJ1-2; D not resolved. Germline loops: CDR1 SEHNR, CDR2 FQNEAQ (reference sequence). This CDR3 is 13 amino acids long. The V and J ends lost 4 bases and 8 bases respectively, with 14 bases between them. The CDR3 DNA is TGTGCCAGCAGCTCGAGCGCCGGCGGCGGCTACACCTTC. The encoded protein is CASSSSAGGGYTF.

This clonotype was detected once. The gene calls are TRBV12-3 or TRBV12-4 and TRBJ1-2; TRBD1 matches 7 bases. This CDR3 spans 15 amino acids. V was clipped by 6 bases and J by 4 bases; unmatched bases: 11. The CDR3 DNA reads TGTGCCAGCAGCGTCGAACAGGGGTTGGGCTATGGCTACACCTTC. Amino acids: CASSVEQGLGYGYTF.